This is a list of T cell receptor beta chains from one sample in a study of Ad26.COV2.S vaccination and SARS-CoV-2 variants. Repertoires were generated with immunoSEQ multiplex PCR, while TCRdb's copy carries only in-frame clones and drops some. The sample contains 400,000 to 500,000 clones, 75% to 90% of which appear only once. The specimen was peripheral blood, collected in a trial of Ad26.COV2.S vaccine versus placebo. These receptors were taken from a person between 18 and 65 years old who received the Ad26.COV2.S COVID-19 vaccine or a placebo. CDR3s include the opening cysteine and the closing phenylalanine or tryptophan. The D gene is left open where the match is weak. Where a row states a size, it is once, few, many or the class of an expanded clone; other rows omit it.

CDR3aa: CASSEARGGQEKLFF; CDR3nt: TGTGCCAGCAGTGAAGCGCGGGGGGGCCAGGAGAAACTGTTTTTT; v_gene: TRBV2; j_gene: TRBJ1-4; abundance: NA; len: 15; d_gene: NA
CDR3aa: CASSQAPGKYSGNTIYF; CDR3nt: TGCGCCAGCAGCCAAGCGCCAGGGAAATACTCTGGAAACACCATATATTTT; v_gene: TRBV4-1; j_gene: TRBJ1-3; abundance: NA; len: 17; d_gene: NA
CDR3aa: CASRDYPYTDTQYF; CDR3nt: TGTGCCAGCAGGGACTACCCTTACACAGATACGCAGTATTTT; v_gene: TRBV2; j_gene: TRBJ2-3; abundance: NA; len: 14; d_gene: NA
CDR3aa: CASSSTLRDNEQFF; CDR3nt: TGTGCCAGCAGCTCTACTCTCCGGGACAATGAGCAGTTCTTC; v_gene: TRBV5-5; j_gene: TRBJ2-1; abundance: NA; len: 14; d_gene: NA
CDR3aa: CASSVRTYTEAFF; CDR3nt: TGTGCCAGTAGTGTCAGAACTTACACTGAAGCTTTCTTT; v_gene: TRBV19; j_gene: TRBJ1-1; abundance: NA; len: 13; d_gene: NA
CDR3aa: CASSPAPRGENYGYTF; CDR3nt: TGTGCCAGCTCACCCGCACCGAGGGGTGAGAACTATGGCTACACCTTC; v_gene: TRBV18; j_gene: TRBJ1-2; abundance: NA; len: 16; d_gene: NA
CDR3aa: CASSFQDTGELFF; CDR3nt: TGCGCCAGCAGCTTCCAAGATACCGGGGAGCTGTTTTTT; v_gene: TRBV5-1; j_gene: TRBJ2-2; abundance: NA; len: 13; d_gene: NA
CDR3aa: CASSRGPPDGYTF; CDR3nt: TGTGCCAGTAGTAGGGGACCCCCGGATGGCTACACCTTC; v_gene: TRBV19; j_gene: TRBJ1-2; abundance: NA; len: 13; d_gene: NA
CDR3aa: CATSDAPGQGATDTQYF; CDR3nt: TGTGCCACCAGTGATGCGCCGGGACAGGGGGCAACAGATACGCAGTATTTT; v_gene: TRBV24-1; j_gene: TRBJ2-3; abundance: NA; len: 17; d_gene: TRBD1
CDR3aa: CATSRVGGDTQYF; CDR3nt: TGTGCCACCAGCAGAGTGGGGGGAGATACGCAGTATTTT; v_gene: TRBV15; j_gene: TRBJ2-3; abundance: NA; len: 13; d_gene: NA
CDR3aa: CASSVDGETQYF; CDR3nt: TGTGCCAGCAGCGTAGACGGTGAGACCCAGTACTTC; v_gene: TRBV9; j_gene: TRBJ2-5; abundance: NA; len: 12; d_gene: NA
CDR3aa: CASSLAWGPNQPQHF; CDR3nt: TGTGCCAGCAGCTTAGCATGGGGTCCCAATCAGCCCCAGCATTTT; v_gene: TRBV7-2; j_gene: TRBJ1-5; abundance: NA; len: 15; d_gene: NA
CDR3aa: CASSIRTGEKLFF; CDR3nt: TGTGCCAGCAGTATTAGGACCGGCGAAAAACTGTTTTTT; v_gene: TRBV6-5; j_gene: TRBJ1-4; abundance: NA; len: 13; d_gene: NA
CDR3aa: CASSYRGTRNIQYF; CDR3nt: TGTGCCAGCAGTTACCGGGGGACTCGAAACATTCAGTACTTC; v_gene: TRBV6-2/TRBV6-3; j_gene: TRBJ2-4; abundance: NA; len: 14; d_gene: NA
CDR3aa: CASSIQENLVTQAFF; CDR3nt: TGTGCCAGTAGTATCCAGGAGAACCTCGTTACCCAAGCTTTCTTT; v_gene: TRBV19; j_gene: TRBJ1-1; abundance: NA; len: 15; d_gene: NA
CDR3aa: CASSLGVLAGATDTQYF; CDR3nt: TGCGCCAGCAGCTTGGGCGTTCTAGCGGGCGCCACAGATACGCAGTATTTT; v_gene: TRBV5-1; j_gene: TRBJ2-3; abundance: NA; len: 17; d_gene: TRBD2
CDR3aa: CASSEIPGAFSGNTIYF; CDR3nt: TGTGCCAGCAGTGAAATTCCGGGGGCCTTCTCTGGAAACACCATATATTTT; v_gene: TRBV6-1; j_gene: TRBJ1-3; abundance: NA; len: 17; d_gene: NA
CDR3aa: CASSSTGGYEQYF; CDR3nt: TGCGCCAGCAGCTCCACAGGGGGCTACGAGCAGTACTTC; v_gene: TRBV5-1; j_gene: TRBJ2-7; abundance: NA; len: 13; d_gene: TRBD1
CDR3aa: CASSTTGGQPQHF; CDR3nt: TGTGCCAGCAGTACGACAGGGGGCCAGCCCCAGCATTTT; v_gene: TRBV27; j_gene: TRBJ1-5; abundance: NA; len: 13; d_gene: TRBD1
CDR3aa: CASSRIDSFLGTDTQYF; CDR3nt: TGCGCCAGCAGCCGAATAGACTCGTTTTTAGGCACAGATACGCAGTATTTT; v_gene: TRBV4-1; j_gene: TRBJ2-3; abundance: NA; len: 17; d_gene: NA
CDR3aa: CASSPWTGEETQYF; CDR3nt: TGTGCCAGCAGCCCATGGACTGGGGAAGAGACCCAGTACTTC; v_gene: TRBV9; j_gene: TRBJ2-5; abundance: NA; len: 14; d_gene: NA
CDR3aa: CASSLVTGTSAGELFF; CDR3nt: TGTGCCAGCAGCTTAGTAACCGGGACTAGCGCCGGGGAGCTGTTTTTT; v_gene: TRBV7-2; j_gene: TRBJ2-2; abundance: NA; len: 16; d_gene: TRBD2
CDR3aa: CAISPSGPHTGANVLTF; CDR3nt: TGTGCCATCAGTCCCTCCGGGCCGCACACTGGGGCCAACGTCCTGACTTTC; v_gene: TRBV10-3; j_gene: TRBJ2-6; abundance: NA; len: 17; d_gene: NA
CDR3aa: CASSLKGFTEAFF; CDR3nt: TGTGCCAGCAGTTTGAAGGGTTTCACTGAAGCTTTCTTT; v_gene: TRBV27; j_gene: TRBJ1-1; abundance: once; len: 13; d_gene: NA
CDR3aa: CSVERQGLVYSEQFF; CDR3nt: TGCAGCGTTGAACGGCAGGGTTTAGTTTATAGTGAGCAGTTCTTC; v_gene: TRBV29-1; j_gene: TRBJ2-1; abundance: NA; len: 15; d_gene: NA
CDR3aa: CASSYIAGLNSPLHF; CDR3nt: TGTGCCAGCAGTTATATCGCCGGGTTGAATTCACCCCTCCACTTT; v_gene: TRBV6-5; j_gene: TRBJ1-6; abundance: NA; len: 15; d_gene: NA
CDR3aa: CASSYFVGGDTQYF; CDR3nt: TGTGCCAGCAGTTACTTTGTGGGTGGAGATACGCAGTATTTT; v_gene: TRBV6-2/TRBV6-3; j_gene: TRBJ2-3; abundance: NA; len: 14; d_gene: NA
CDR3aa: CASSPSSDGELFF; CDR3nt: TGTGCCAGCAGCCCCTCCTCGGACGGGGAGCTGTTTTTT; v_gene: TRBV9; j_gene: TRBJ2-2; abundance: NA; len: 13; d_gene: NA
CDR3aa: CASTKNSGRNSAEQFF; CDR3nt: TGTGCCAGCACAAAAAATAGCGGGAGAAATTCGGCTGAGCAGTTCTTC; v_gene: TRBV2; j_gene: TRBJ2-1; abundance: NA; len: 16; d_gene: TRBD2
CDR3aa: CASSQDREWGFDEQFF; CDR3nt: TGCGCCAGCAGCCAAGATCGGGAGTGGGGTTTCGATGAGCAGTTCTTC; v_gene: TRBV4-3; j_gene: TRBJ2-1; abundance: NA; len: 16; d_gene: NA
CDR3aa: CASSKAPTVNTEAFF; CDR3nt: TGTGCCAGCAGCAAAGCCCCCACGGTAAACACTGAAGCTTTCTTT; v_gene: TRBV21-1; j_gene: TRBJ1-1; abundance: NA; len: 15; d_gene: NA
CDR3aa: CASSHGTRGVETQYF; CDR3nt: TGCGCCAGCAGCCACGGAACTAGAGGCGTGGAGACCCAGTACTTC; v_gene: TRBV4-3; j_gene: TRBJ2-5; abundance: NA; len: 15; d_gene: NA
CDR3aa: CASSQDLGGGYPDYGYTF; CDR3nt: TGCGCCAGCAGCCAAGATCTGGGAGGGGGGTATCCAGACTATGGCTACACCTTC; v_gene: TRBV4-3; j_gene: TRBJ1-2; abundance: NA; len: 18; d_gene: NA
CDR3aa: CASSLQADTEAFF; CDR3nt: TGTGCCAGCAGCCTACAGGCGGACACTGAAGCTTTCTTT; v_gene: TRBV7-9; j_gene: TRBJ1-1; abundance: NA; len: 13; d_gene: NA
CDR3aa: CASSQDGRHSYNEQFF; CDR3nt: TGTGCCAGCAGCCAAGACGGACGTCACTCCTACAATGAGCAGTTCTTC; v_gene: TRBV4-2; j_gene: TRBJ2-1; abundance: NA; len: 16; d_gene: NA
CDR3aa: CASSLGGGRDTEAFF; CDR3nt: TGTGCCAGCAGCTTAGGGGGCGGGAGGGACACTGAAGCTTTCTTT; v_gene: TRBV11-3; j_gene: TRBJ1-1; abundance: NA; len: 15; d_gene: NA
CDR3aa: CATTGGPNTEAFF; CDR3nt: TGTGCCACCACAGGGGGCCCGAACACTGAAGCTTTCTTT; v_gene: TRBV10-3; j_gene: TRBJ1-1; abundance: NA; len: 13; d_gene: TRBD1
CDR3aa: CASTGSSRYNNQPQHF; CDR3nt: TGTGCCAGCACGGGCAGCTCGAGGTATAACAATCAGCCCCAGCATTTT; v_gene: TRBV6-6; j_gene: TRBJ1-5; abundance: NA; len: 16; d_gene: NA
CDR3aa: CASGPREGLVHNEQFF; CDR3nt: TGTGCTAGTGGCCCCCGGGAGGGCCTAGTCCACAATGAGCAGTTCTTC; v_gene: TRBV12-5; j_gene: TRBJ2-1; abundance: NA; len: 16; d_gene: TRBD2
CDR3aa: CASSPSGTAGYGYTF; CDR3nt: TGCGCCAGCAGCCCTTCCGGGACCGCGGGCTATGGCTACACCTTC; v_gene: TRBV5-1; j_gene: TRBJ1-2; abundance: NA; len: 15; d_gene: NA
CDR3aa: CASSQWFSTQETQYF; CDR3nt: TGTGCCAGCAGCCAATGGTTCTCAACTCAAGAGACCCAGTACTTC; v_gene: TRBV3-1/TRBV3-2; j_gene: TRBJ2-5; abundance: NA; len: 15; d_gene: NA
CDR3aa: CASSPDREQFF; CDR3nt: TGCGCCAGCAGCCCCGACAGAGAGCAGTTCTTC; v_gene: TRBV5-1; j_gene: TRBJ2-1; abundance: NA; len: 11; d_gene: NA
CDR3aa: CAISESLEVSDTQYF; CDR3nt: TGTGCCATCAGTGAGTCCCTAGAGGTGTCAGATACGCAGTATTTT; v_gene: TRBV10-3; j_gene: TRBJ2-3; abundance: NA; len: 15; d_gene: NA
CDR3aa: CATSRFPTPLAKNIQYF; CDR3nt: TGTGCCACCAGCAGATTCCCTACCCCACTAGCCAAAAACATTCAGTACTTC; v_gene: TRBV15; j_gene: TRBJ2-4; abundance: NA; len: 17; d_gene: NA